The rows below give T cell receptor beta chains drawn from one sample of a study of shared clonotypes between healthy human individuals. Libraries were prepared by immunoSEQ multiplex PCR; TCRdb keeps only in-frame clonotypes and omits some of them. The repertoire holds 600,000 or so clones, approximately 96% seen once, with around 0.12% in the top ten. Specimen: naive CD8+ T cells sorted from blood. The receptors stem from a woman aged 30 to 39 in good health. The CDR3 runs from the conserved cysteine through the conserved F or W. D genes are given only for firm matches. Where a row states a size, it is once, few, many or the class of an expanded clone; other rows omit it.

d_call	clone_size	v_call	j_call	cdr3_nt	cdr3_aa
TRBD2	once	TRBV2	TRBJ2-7	TGTGCCAGCAGTGAAGTCCCTAGCGGGAGCTACGAGCAGTACTTC	CASSEVPSGSYEQYF
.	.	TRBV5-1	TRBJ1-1	TGCGCCAGCAGCTTGGCCTTCCTCTCCGACACTGAAGCTTTCTTT	CASSLAFLSDTEAFF
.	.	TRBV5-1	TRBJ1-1	TGCGCCAGCAGCCCCGATATGAACACTGAAGCTTTCTTT	CASSPDMNTEAFF
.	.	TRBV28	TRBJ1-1	TGTGCCAGCAGTTCCCCGGACACGACGAACACTGAAGCTTTCTTT	CASSSPDTTNTEAFF
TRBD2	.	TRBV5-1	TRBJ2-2	TGCGCCAGCAGCTTGGAGTCACTAGCGGGAGGCGGGGAGCTGTTTTTT	CASSLESLAGGGELFF
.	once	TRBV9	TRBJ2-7	TGTGCCAGCAGCGTAGGTGTCAGCGACGAGCAGTACTTC	CASSVGVSDEQYF
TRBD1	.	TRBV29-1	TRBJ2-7	TGCAGCGTTCGGGACAGTTACGAGCAGTACTTC	CSVRDSYEQYF
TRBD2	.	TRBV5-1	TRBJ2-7	TGCGCCAGCAGCCCGGGAGGGGGTTATACCACCGCCACCTACGAGCAGTACTTC	CASSPGGGYTTATYEQYF
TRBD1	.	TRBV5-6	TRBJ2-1	TGTGCCAGCAGCGGGGGACAGGGTTTATGGAATGAGCAGTTCTTC	CASSGGQGLWNEQFF
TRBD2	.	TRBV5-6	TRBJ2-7	TGTGCCAGCAGCTTTGGGGCTAGCGGGAGGCTTTACGAGCAGTACTTC	CASSFGASGRLYEQYF
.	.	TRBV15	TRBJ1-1	TGTGCCACCAGCAGTTCAAGGACAGATAACACTGAAGCTTTCTTT	CATSSSRTDNTEAFF
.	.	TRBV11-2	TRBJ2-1	TGTGCCAGCAGCTTAGACGGGTCCTACAATGAGCAGTTCTTC	CASSLDGSYNEQFF
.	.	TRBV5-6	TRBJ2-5	TGTGCCAGCAGCTTGGCTCTAGAAAGGGAGACCCAGTACTTC	CASSLALERETQYF
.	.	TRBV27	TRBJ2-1	TGTGCCAGCAGCGAAGCCCCCACTACGGGGCAGTTCTTC	CASSEAPTTGQFF
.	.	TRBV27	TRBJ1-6	TGTGCCAGCAGTTACAATTCACCCCTCCACTTT	CASSYNSPLHF
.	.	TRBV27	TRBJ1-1	TGTGCCAGCAGTTGGCAGGGAATACCTTTCTTT	CASSWQGIPFF
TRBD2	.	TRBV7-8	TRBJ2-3	TGTGCCAGCAGCCAACAAGTACTAGCGGGAGAGCCCGATACGCAGTATTTT	CASSQQVLAGEPDTQYF
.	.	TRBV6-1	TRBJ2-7	TGTGCCAGCAGTGAGGGGACACCCGCCTACGAGCAGTACTTC	CASSEGTPAYEQYF
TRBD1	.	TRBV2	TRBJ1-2	TGTGCCAGCAGTTATGACAGGGTGTATGGCTACACCTTC	CASSYDRVYGYTF
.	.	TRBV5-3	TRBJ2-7	TGTGCCAGAAGCTTGGGTGGACGGGAGTACTTC	CARSLGGREYF
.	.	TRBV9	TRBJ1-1	TGTGCCAGCAGCGCCCCCCTCGCGGGGGGACCGAACACTGAAGCTTTCTTT	CASSAPLAGGPNTEAFF
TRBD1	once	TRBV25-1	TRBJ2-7	TGTGCCAGCAGTGGCTACCGGGACAGGGATTCCTACGAGCAGTACTTC	CASSGYRDRDSYEQYF
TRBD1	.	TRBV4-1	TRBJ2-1	TGCGCCAGCAGCCAAGCCGGACAGGGATCGCGCTATGAGCAGTTCTTC	CASSQAGQGSRYEQFF
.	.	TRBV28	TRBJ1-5	TGTGCCAGCAGTTTTGCCTACTCGGGGCAGCCCCAGCATTTT	CASSFAYSGQPQHF